This TCR beta chain stems from a study of blood T cell repertoires in COVID-19. Study-wide context: Sites across the United States, Italy and Spain contributed samples from acute and convalescent COVID-19.

This CDR3 has 16 residues. V lost 3 bases and J lost 1, with 13 bases in between. Participants reported their clinical history, and cohort assignment relied on those reports. Shortly before study entry, within 2 weeks, exposed participants had met a COVID-19 case. TCRdb's table, derived via immunoSEQ multiplex PCR, lists solely in-frame clones and lacks some. The sample comprises nearly 300,000 clones, roughly 91% of which are singletons, and less than 3.5% rests with the top ten. The source is a woman aged 50 to 60 who had been exposed to COVID-19. The V call is TRBV23-1, the J call TRBJ1-5; the D gene is possibly TRBD1 (5 bases). Being an ORF, TRBV23-1 has a function that is uncertain. The specimen was PBMCs or T cells enriched from blood (not recorded which). CDR3 DNA sequence: TGCGCCAGCAGTCAGGCAACCAGGGAAAGCAATCAGCCCCAGCATTTT. It yields the protein CASSQATRESNQPQHF.